Presented here are 15 T cell receptor beta chains from one specimen sequenced in a study of blood T cell repertoires in COVID-19. Repertoires were generated with immunoSEQ multiplex PCR, while TCRdb's copy carries only in-frame clones and drops some. This table holds roughly 240,000 clones, 75% to 85% found once. The sequenced sample was PBMCs or T cells enriched from blood (not recorded which). All receptors come from a woman aged 50 to 60 with acute COVID-19.

The rearrangement links TRBV7-3 to TRBJ1-6; 8 positions match TRBD1. The trim removed 4 bases at V and 10 bases at J, leaving 6 bases unmatched. In germline, CDR1 is SGHTA, CDR2 FQGTGA. The CDR3 spans 14 residues. CDR3 sequence (DNA): TGTGCCAGCAGCTCCCAGGGGGCGGGCTCACCCCTCCACTTT. This gives the protein CASSSQGAGSPLHF. The entire variable domain, with the rest obtained from reference TRBV7-3 and TRBJ1-6, is as follows: GAGVSQTPSNKVTEKGKYVELRCDPISGHTALYWYRQSLGQGPEFLIYFQGTGAADDSGLPNDRFFAVRPEGSVSTLKIQRTERGDSAVYLCASSSQGAGSPLHFGNGTRLTVT.

The rearrangement links TRBV2 to TRBJ2-1; TRBD2 matches 8 bases. Trimming at V came to 4 bases and at J to 7 bases, leaving 6 bases not matched to a gene. CDR3 size: 14 residues. Per germline, CDR1 SNHLY and CDR2 FYNNEI. CDR3 sequence (DNA): TGTGCCAGCAGTGTTGGCGGGGGGAATAATGAGCAGTTCTTC. Its translation: CASSVGGGNNEQFF.

V and J are TRBV7-3 and TRBJ2-5, with D tentatively TRBD2 (6 bases). The V gene lost 1 base and the J gene lost 2 bases, with 8 bases spanning the gap. Germline CDR1 and CDR2: SGHTA and FQGTGA. The CDR3 is 14 amino acids. CDR3 nucleotides: TGTGCCAGCAGCTTAAGTGGGGGGCAAGAGACCCAGTACTTC. Translating it yields CASSLSGGQETQYF.

This chain connects TRBV24-1 to TRBJ2-1, with 7 bases fitting TRBD1. Germline V gene lookup returns CDR1 KGHDR and CDR2 SFDVKD. The CDR3 loop spans 14 amino acids. J gave up 12 bases and V 1 base, and 8 bases lay outside the gene matches. CDR3 in amino acids: CATSDFRQGERQFF. The CDR3 region has the DNA TGTGCCACCAGTGATTTCAGACAGGGTGAACGGCAGTTCTTC.

The chain uses TRBV28 and TRBJ1-2, with 8 bases aligning to TRBD1. The CDR3 is 17 amino acids. Germline lookup yields CDR1 MDHEN and CDR2 SYDVKM. Trimming removed 1 base from V and 4 bases from J; junction bases left unmatched: 11. The DNA of the CDR3 is TGTGCCAGCAGTTTATCACTCCAACAGGGGGATCTCTATGGCTACACCTTC. Translated: CASSLSLQQGDLYGYTF.

In its sample, this clone was seen a few times. The V gene is TRBV7-2, the J gene TRBJ1-4, with 7 bases aligning to TRBD1. The CDR3 spans 15 residues. CDR1 and CDR2 from the germline V gene are SGHTA and FQGNSA. With V trimmed by 1 base and J by 6 bases, 5 bases remained unmatched. DNA for the CDR3: TGTGCCAGCAGCTTAGAGGCAGGGGGATATGAAAAACTGTTTTTT. This encodes CASSLEAGGYEKLFF.

The V gene is TRBV6-5, the J gene TRBJ1-4; 7 bases line up with TRBD1. The V gene end was trimmed by 6 bases and the J gene end by 3 bases; junction bases not matched to a gene: 7. This CDR3 is built from 15 residues. The V gene's germline CDR1 is MNHEY and CDR2 SVGAGI. The CDR3 DNA sequence: TGTGCCAGCAGCCTAACAGGGGCACCTAATGAAAAACTGTTTTTT. Amino acids: CASSLTGAPNEKLFF.

In the case of this clone: One end of the junction varies from germline; a read error may be responsible. V and J are TRBV27 and TRBJ2-2; 8 nucleotides agree with TRBD1. The length of the CDR3 is 14 residues. Germline loops: CDR1 MNHEY, CDR2 SMNVEV (reference sequence). In nucleotides, the CDR3 is TGTGTCAGCAGTGCGGGACAGGCCACCGGGGAGCTGTTTTTT. Residues: CVSSAGQATGELFF.

V usage is TRBV5-4 and J usage is TRBJ1-3; no clear D. V lost 0 bases to trimming and J lost 8 bases, with 9 bases between them. CDR3 size: 13 residues. In germline, CDR1 is SGHNT, CDR2 YYREEE (reference sequence). The CDR3 coding sequence is TGTGCCAGCAGCTTGGTCGGGGAACACACCATATATTTT. This codes for CASSLVGEHTIYF.

This clone was found a few times. The chain carries TRBV11-2 and TRBJ2-3, with 10 bases fitting TRBD2. The V and J ends lost 3 bases and 5 bases, in that order; junction bases with no gene match: 8. Germline V CDR1 and CDR2: SGHAT, FQNNGV. The CDR3 extends over 16 amino acids. The CDR3 is CASSFLLAGGGDTQYF. As DNA, the CDR3 is TGTGCCAGCAGCTTTCTGTTAGCGGGGGGCGGAGATACGCAGTATTTT. The whole variable domain, remainder taken from reference TRBV11-2 and TRBJ2-3, is EAGVAQSPRYKIIEKRQSVAFWCNPISGHATLYWYQQILGQGPKLLIQFQNNGVVDDSQLPKDRFSAERLKGVDSTLKIQPAKLEDSAVYLCASSFLLAGGGDTQYFGPGTRLTVL.

This chain uses TRBV7-2 with TRBJ1-6; D uncertain. There are 12 residues in the CDR3. Trimming stripped 5 bases from V and 5 bases from J, with 4 bases between. Looked up from germline, CDR1 is SGHTA and CDR2 is FQGNSA. DNA for the CDR3: TGTGCCAGCAGCGAGAATAATTCACCCCTCCACTTT. Protein: CASSENNSPLHF.

This sequence joins TRBV5-8 and TRBJ1-6; perhaps TRBD1 as D (5 bases). Per germline, CDR1 SGHTS and CDR2 YDEGEE. The V and J ends lost 0 bases and 7 bases respectively, with 8 bases between them. The CDR3 consists of 14 residues. The CDR3 DNA reads as TGTGCCAGCAGCTTGGAGACAGTGAATTCACCCCTCCACTTT. Protein sequence: CASSLETVNSPLHF.

The chain uses TRBV25-1 and TRBJ1-6; 11 bases agree with TRBD1. CDR3 length: 13 residues. J was trimmed by 9 bases and V by 7 bases; bases with no gene match: 2. Per the germline V gene, CDR1 is MGHDK and CDR2 is SYGVNS. The CDR3 nucleotides are TGTGCCAGCACCGGGACAGGGGGTTCACCCCTCCACTTT. Protein product: CASTGTGGSPLHF.

J is TRBJ2-2 and V is TRBV5-1, with TRBD1 identical over 8 bases. Germline V gene lookup returns CDR1 SGHRS and CDR2 YFSETQ. Trimming at V came to 3 bases and at J to 4 bases, leaving 5 bases not matched to a gene. The CDR3 loop spans 15 amino acids. The CDR3: CASSYGQGLTGELFF. The CDR3 DNA follows: TGCGCCAGCAGCTACGGACAGGGACTCACCGGGGAGCTGTTTTTT.

The chain uses TRBV3-1 (or the pseudogene TRBV3-2) and TRBJ2-2, with D uncertain. CDR1 and CDR2 (germline): LGHDT, YNNKEL (reference sequence). V lost 1 base and J 0 bases, leaving 9 bases between the germline ends. This CDR3 contains 16 residues. The CDR3 loop reads CASSQVGQTNTGELFF. DNA for the CDR3: TGTGCCAGCAGCCAAGTTGGGCAGACGAACACCGGGGAGCTGTTTTTT.